This T cell receptor beta chain was sequenced for a study of blood T cell repertoires in COVID-19. The overall study: T cells, B-cell-depleted T cells, or PBMCs supplied cDNA or gDNA.

During active infection, Seattle patients enrolled and were then monitored through disease. V gave up 4 bases and J gave up 2 bases; unmatched junction bases: 8. Germline V gives CDR1 SGHAT, CDR2 FQNNGV. The CDR3 covers 16 residues. Authors' processing steps: For nucleated cells, counts were estimated from reference gene primer amplification. The protocol was immunoSEQ multiplex PCR, while the TCRdb copy is restricted to in-frame clones and leaves out a portion. Clonal size and the V and J genes are those of that table, whereas D and trimming came from the DNA. The sample shows 250,000 to 400,000 clones, about nine tenths of them seen only once.

The receptor's source is a young woman with COVID-19, enrolled during active disease. The sequenced sample consisted of peripheral blood. J is TRBJ1-3 and V is TRBV11-2; 7 bases align to TRBD1. Here the CDR3 reads CASSSLRQGAGNTIYF. CDR3 coding DNA: TGTGCCAGCAGCTCCCTTCGACAGGGCGCTGGAAACACCATATATTTT. Combining the CDR3 with reference TRBV11-2 and TRBJ1-3 gives the whole variable domain EAGVAQSPRYKIIEKRQSVAFWCNPISGHATLYWYQQILGQGPKLLIQFQNNGVVDDSQLPKDRFSAERLKGVDSTLKIQPAKLEDSAVYLCASSSLRQGAGNTIYFGEGSWLTVV.